What follows is one TCR beta chain and its context. Its target is not known. The source of the sample is a study of tumor-infiltrating lymphocytes in primary liver carcinoma. Across the whole study: Each of the growths was stage T1-T3 N0M0, extending 4.2 to 10 cm across. Notes on the study in general: Tumor-adjacent and tumor-blood pairs shared a smaller degree of overlap than tumor region pairs. Bulk samples went unsorted, so CD4+ and CD8+ repertoires were not compared. Tumor tissue displayed a significantly greater top-250-clone fraction than blood (p = 0.039).

There are 13 residues in the CDR3. V was pared by 4 bases and J by 10 bases, with 4 bases of the junction left unmatched. The germline CDR1 and CDR2 sequences are SEHNR and FQNEAQ (reference sequence). The source of the blood RNA was unsorted whole blood, and germline DNA was extracted as well. Total RNA (about 500 ng) served as template for TCR beta cDNA synthesis primed by a constant-region primer. Three-round nested multiplex PCR performed with slightly modified ARM-PCR produced the TCR beta libraries. Researchers ran the first two PCR rounds for roughly 10 cycles each with TRBV1-TRBV30 forward primers and a C-beta reverse primer. One entry per CDR3 protein, called by TCRdb with MiXCR from the multiplex PCR reads. The table has fewer than 350,000 distinct CDR3 sequences, roughly two thirds seen once.

This receptor was identified in a man aged 35-49 years with primary liver carcinoma and hepatitis B virus infection. The sample comprised peripheral blood. V usage is TRBV7-9 and J usage is TRBJ1-6; 7 positions match TRBD1. CDR3 residues: CASSSQGGSPLHF. The CDR3 DNA is TGTGCCAGCAGCTCCCAGGGGGGCTCACCCCTCCACTTT.